A selection of T cell receptor beta chains follows, all from one sample in a study of blood T cells in healthy people across ages. One entry per CDR3 protein results from TCRdb running MiXCR on the 5' RACE reads. The sample shows around 800,000 distinct CDR3 sequences, around 62% of them seen only once. Sequenced sample: blood. These receptors all stem from a man younger than 45 in good health. The CDR3 runs from the conserved cysteine through the conserved F or W. D genes are given only for firm matches. Not all rows give a size; the values are once, few, many and, for expanded clones, a class.

J gene	clone size	V gene	D gene	CDR3 length	CDR3 DNA	CDR3 protein
TRBJ1-2	few	TRBV28	NA	13	TGTGCCAGCAGCTCTGCGGTAGGCTATGGCTACACCTTC	CASSSAVGYGYTF
TRBJ1-2	NA	TRBV20-1	NA	15	TGCAGTGCTAGTCCTCCGAAGAGGGCTGGCTATGGCTACACCTTC	CSASPPKRAGYGYTF
TRBJ2-7	NA	TRBV25-1	TRBD1	16	TGTGCCAGCAGTGGTCAGGGACAGGGGACGTACAATGAGCAGTACTTC	CASSGQGQGTYNEQYF
TRBJ2-7	few	TRBV9	TRBD1	15	TGTGCCAGCAGCGCCCGGGACAGGGATACCTACGAGCAGTACTTC	CASSARDRDTYEQYF
TRBJ1-2	NA	TRBV20-1	NA	13	TGCAGTGCTAGTCTGGAAGGGGACTATGGCTACACCTTC	CSASLEGDYGYTF
TRBJ2-1	NA	TRBV5-1	TRBD2	14	TGCGCCAGCAGCTTTTGGACTAGAGACAATGAGCAGTTCTTC	CASSFWTRDNEQFF
TRBJ2-7	NA	TRBV2	TRBD2	14	TGTGCCACCCCACACGACGGGGGGACCTACGAGCAGTACTTC	CATPHDGGTYEQYF
TRBJ2-3	NA	TRBV7-2	TRBD1	18	TGTGCCAGCAGCTTACGTCACCCCCGGGACAGAGGGGCAGATACGCAGTATTTT	CASSLRHPRDRGADTQYF
TRBJ1-2	NA	TRBV4-3	TRBD1	15	TGCGCCAGCAGCCAAGGCTCAGGGGGCTTCTATGGCTACACCTTC	CASSQGSGGFYGYTF
TRBJ2-7	many	TRBV7-2	TRBD2	15	TGTGCCAGCAGCCTAACCCGGGACTACTCCTACGAGCAGTACTTC	CASSLTRDYSYEQYF
TRBJ2-1	NA	TRBV9	NA	15	TGTGCCAGCAGCGTAGTCCCTAGCGAGCGAGGTGAGCAGTTCTTC	CASSVVPSERGEQFF
TRBJ2-7	NA	TRBV28	TRBD2	16	TGTGCCTGCACTAGCGGGGGCCCATGGAGCTCCTACGAGCAGTACTTC	CACTSGGPWSSYEQYF
TRBJ2-7	NA	TRBV18	TRBD1	14	TGTGCCAGCTCACCAAAACAGGGGGCGGGCGAGCAGTACTTC	CASSPKQGAGEQYF
TRBJ2-3	NA	TRBV3-1	TRBD2	16	TGTGCCAGCAGGCCTAGCGGGGGTCCCCGCACAGATACGCAGTATTTT	CASRPSGGPRTDTQYF
TRBJ2-7	once	TRBV29-1	NA	13	TGCAGCGTTGGATCGGGGTTCACCTACGAGCAGTACTTC	CSVGSGFTYEQYF
TRBJ2-5	few	TRBV10-3	NA	12	TGTGCCATCAGCCGAGGGGACGGGACCCAGTACTTC	CAISRGDGTQYF
TRBJ2-4	NA	TRBV6-1	TRBD2	21	TGTGCCAGCAGCCCCACCTGGAGCGGGGGGGCAACTTCCCTAGCCAAAAACATTCAGTACTTC	CASSPTWSGGATSLAKNIQYF
TRBJ2-3	NA	TRBV27	NA	16	TGTGCCAGCAGTTTTTTCGGGGGGCGCGTCGCAGATACGCAGTATTTT	CASSFFGGRVADTQYF
TRBJ1-2	few	TRBV20-1	NA	14	TGCAGTGCTTTATCCACGGCCGGGGACTATGGCTACACCTTC	CSALSTAGDYGYTF
TRBJ1-4	NA	TRBV6-2/TRBV6-3	NA	12	TGTGCCAGCAGTGACACCGATGAAAAACTGTTTTTT	CASSDTDEKLFF
TRBJ2-7	NA	TRBV15	TRBD1	15	TGTGCCACCAGCAGAGGCGGACAGGAGACCTACGAGCAGTACTTC	CATSRGGQETYEQYF
TRBJ1-5	NA	TRBV9	NA	16	TGTGCCAGCAGCGTTGGGGACCTAACCCCCAATCAGCCCCAGCATTTT	CASSVGDLTPNQPQHF
TRBJ2-7	few	TRBV20-1	NA	11	TGCAGTGCTAGAGAGTTTTACGAGCAGTACTTC	CSAREFYEQYF
TRBJ2-7	NA	TRBV6-5	NA	15	TGTGCCAGCAGTTACGACAGGCAATCTACCTACGAGCAGTACTTC	CASSYDRQSTYEQYF
TRBJ2-5	NA	TRBV5-1	TRBD2	16	TGCGCCAGCAGCGCCGCCGGGACTAGCGGGGAAGAGACCCAGTACTTC	CASSAAGTSGEETQYF
TRBJ1-1	NA	TRBV15	TRBD1	16	TGTGCCACCAGCTCCAGGACAGGGTACATGAACACTGAAGCTTTCTTT	CATSSRTGYMNTEAFF
TRBJ2-4	few	TRBV27	TRBD2	12	TGTGCGAGCGGGGAATCCAAAAACATTCAGTACTTC	CASGESKNIQYF
TRBJ2-5	NA	TRBV2	NA	12	TGTGCCAGCACGTCAGCTCAAGAGACCCAGTACTTC	CASTSAQETQYF
TRBJ2-1	NA	TRBV3-1	NA	12	TGTGCCAGCAGCCAACGCTTGGCAGCCCCGTTCTTC	CASSQRLAAPFF
TRBJ2-2	few	TRBV12-3/TRBV12-4	NA	15	TGTGCCAGCAGTTTCGCAGGGCGCGGTACCGGGGAGCTGTTTTTT	CASSFAGRGTGELFF
TRBJ1-5	NA	TRBV24-1	NA	14	TGTGCCACCAGTGGGTGGAATAGCAATCAGCCCCAGCATTTT	CATSGWNSNQPQHF
TRBJ2-1	NA	TRBV4-2	NA	17	TGTGCCAGCAGCCAAGAGATCGGGGGAACCTCCTACAATGAGCAGTTCTTC	CASSQEIGGTSYNEQFF
TRBJ1-2	NA	TRBV11-2	TRBD1	15	TGTGCCAGCAGCTACCGGGACAGCATAAACTATGGCTACACCTTC	CASSYRDSINYGYTF
TRBJ2-1	NA	TRBV20-1	TRBD2	11	TGCAGTACTACGACTAGCGATGAGCAGTTCTTC	CSTTTSDEQFF
TRBJ2-7	NA	TRBV29-1	NA	13	TGCAGCGTTGAAGATTCCAGAGGAGAGACCCGGTACTTC	CSVEDSRGETRYF
TRBJ1-2	few	TRBV10-3	TRBD1	15	TGTGCCATCAGTGAACCGGACAGGGCGAACTATGGCTACACCTTC	CAISEPDRANYGYTF
TRBJ2-7	NA	TRBV2	NA	16	TGCGCCAGCAGCGAAGTCGGCAGGAAGAGCTCCTACGAGCAGTACTTC	CASSEVGRKSSYEQYF
TRBJ2-3	NA	TRBV7-2	TRBD2	14	TGTGCCAGCAGCCAAGGGCGGGGGGTCGTTACGCAGTATTTT	CASSQGRGVVTQYF
TRBJ1-4	few	TRBV27	TRBD1	15	TGTGCCAGCAGTCCAAACCGGGACAGGGGTGAAAAACTGTTTTTT	CASSPNRDRGEKLFF
TRBJ2-7	once	TRBV5-1	NA	16	TGCGCCAGCAGCTCCTCTTCCGGGACCGCTCACTACGAGCAGTACTTC	CASSSSSGTAHYEQYF
TRBJ1-6	few	TRBV5-4	NA	15	TGTGCCAGCAGCTTGAAGGCAGGGGTTAATTCACCCCTCCACTTT	CASSLKAGVNSPLHF
TRBJ1-2	NA	TRBV27	TRBD1	15	TGTGCCAGCAGTTTAAGTCAGGGGGCAATCTATGGCTACACCTTC	CASSLSQGAIYGYTF
TRBJ2-5	NA	TRBV10-3	NA	15	TGTGCCATCAGTGAGTCTGGGGGATTACAAGAGACCCAGTACTTC	CAISESGGLQETQYF
TRBJ2-5	NA	TRBV28	NA	15	TGTGCCAGCAGTTTAAGGTGGGGGTTGGGAGAGACCCAGTACTTC	CASSLRWGLGETQYF
TRBJ2-2	NA	TRBV7-6	NA	16	TGTGCCAGCAGCTTAGTGGGGGCGGGGAACACCGGGGAGCTGTTTTTT	CASSLVGAGNTGELFF
TRBJ2-7	NA	TRBV11-1	TRBD1	12	TGTGCCAGCAGAGCGACAGGGTCCGAGCAGTACTTC	CASRATGSEQYF
TRBJ2-1	NA	TRBV7-2	NA	13	TGTGCCAGCAGCTCCCCAGTTTACAATGAGCAGTTCTTC	CASSSPVYNEQFF
TRBJ2-1	NA	TRBV10-3	NA	15	TGTGCCATCAGTGAGTCGAACCTTGGAGGAAATGAGCAGTTCTTC	CAISESNLGGNEQFF
TRBJ1-6	NA	TRBV28	TRBD1	14	TGTGCCAGCAGTGGAGACAGGGAATTTTCACCCCTCCACTTT	CASSGDREFSPLHF
TRBJ1-2	few	TRBV9	TRBD1	14	TGTGCCAGCAGCGCGACAGGGCTGAACTATGGCTACACCTTC	CASSATGLNYGYTF
TRBJ2-1	NA	TRBV11-1	TRBD1	16	TGTGCCAGCAGCTTACAAAGCTGGGACAGGGGAAGCGAGCAGTTCTTC	CASSLQSWDRGSEQFF
TRBJ2-3	once	TRBV27	NA	14	TGTGCCAGCAGTCAGTGGGACACCACAGATACGCAGTATTTT	CASSQWDTTDTQYF
TRBJ2-5	few	TRBV7-9	NA	13	TGTGCCAGCAGCTTAGGCATCCAAGAGACCCAGTACTTC	CASSLGIQETQYF
TRBJ2-7	NA	TRBV7-2	NA	13	TGTGCCAGCAGCGCAGAATGGAGAGGCGAGCAGTACTTC	CASSAEWRGEQYF
TRBJ2-5	many	TRBV7-9	TRBD2	15	TGCGCCAGCAGCCGACTAGCGGGGGGGCAAGAGACCCAGTACTTC	CASSRLAGGQETQYF
TRBJ2-3	few	TRBV10-3	NA	13	TGTGCCATCGAGGGCTTAGGCACAGATACGCAGTATTTT	CAIEGLGTDTQYF
TRBJ1-2	NA	TRBV6-5	NA	11	TGTGCCAGCATGGCAAACTATGGCTACACCTTC	CASMANYGYTF
TRBJ1-3	NA	TRBV20-1	NA	12	TGCAGTACCTCGGCTGGAGGAAACACCATATATTTT	CSTSAGGNTIYF
TRBJ1-2	few	TRBV12-3/TRBV12-4	NA	13	TGTGCCAGCAGTCTACGGACAGACTATGGCTACACCTTC	CASSLRTDYGYTF
TRBJ2-5	NA	TRBV29-1	TRBD2	15	TGCAGCGTTGGATTGGGACTAGCGGGGGGAGAGACCCAGTACTTC	CSVGLGLAGGETQYF